The 10 T cell receptor beta chains presented below share a single source sample, sequenced in a study of radiotherapy plus CTLA-4 blockade in lung cancer. Profiling relied on immunoSEQ multiplex PCR, and the TCRdb table lists in-frame clones only, not all of them. In the table there are around 26,000 clones, 65% to 85% of which are singletons. Specimen: peripheral blood, collected from a patient treated with radiotherapy plus ipilimumab. The receptor set was obtained from a human donor with non-small cell lung cancer who had stable disease on radiotherapy plus ipilimumab.

This chain's CDR3 is CASNPLAGVAKNIQYF. Written as DNA, the CDR3 is TGTGCCAGCAACCCTCTAGCGGGAGTAGCCAAAAACATTCAGTACTTC. The J gene is TRBJ2-4, the V gene TRBV5-5; 10 bases line up with TRBD2. CDR3 length: 16 amino acids. V lost 6 bases and J lost 0; bases outside the gene matches: 6. CDR1 is SGHKS, CDR2 YYEKEE, per germline (reference sequence).

This clone is a singleton in its sample. The rearrangement joins TRBV19 to TRBJ2-5; 10 bases map to TRBD2. The J call could be wrong; TRBJ2-7 is a better fit for the DNA end. CDR3 length equals 15 residues. The germline V gene encodes CDR1 LNHDA and CDR2 SQIVND (reference sequence). This CDR3 is CASTQTTSGYYEQYF. The CDR3 DNA follows: TGTGCCAGTACTCAAACGACTAGCGGGTACTACGAGCAGTACTTC.

This chain uses TRBV29-1 with TRBJ2-7; weak D call: TRBD2 (6 bases). Trimming pared 4 bases from V and 3 bases from J, leaving 13 bases between. Germline V gene data show CDR1 as SQVTM and CDR2 as ANQGSEA. This CDR3 spans 13 amino acids. CDR3: CSVGRGIGYEQYF. In DNA form, the CDR3 reads TGCAGCGTTGGGCGGGGAATTGGCTACGAGCAGTACTTC.

The rearrangement links TRBV6-1 to TRBJ1-5; D not certain. The CDR3 sequence is 15 residues long. Between the trimmed V and J ends, which lost 6 bases and 1 base, there was a span of 13 bases. Per the germline V gene, CDR1 is MNHNS and CDR2 is SASEGT. The CDR3: CASRPAPWSNQPQHF. CDR3 nucleotide sequence: TGTGCCAGCAGGCCTGCACCCTGGAGCAATCAGCCCCAGCATTTT.

The chain is built from TRBV4-3 and TRBJ2-7; D is uncertain. Trimming took 2 bases from V and 5 from J, leaving 19 bases between them. Per the germline V gene, CDR1 is LGHNA and CDR2 is YSLEER. The CDR3 consists of 16 residues. The chain's CDR3 is CASSQKRANVPHEQYF. As DNA, the CDR3 is TGCGCCAGCAGCCAAAAAAGGGCCAACGTCCCCCACGAGCAGTACTTC.

The rearrangement joins TRBV5-4 to TRBJ1-1; no firm D call. Germline V gives CDR1 SGHNT, CDR2 YYREEE (reference sequence). The CDR3 totals 14 residues. V lost 4 bases, J lost 1 base, and 11 bases lay in between. The CDR3 here is CASSSPKQNTEAFF. The CDR3 DNA follows: TGTGCCAGCAGCAGCCCCAAGCAGAACACTGAAGCTTTCTTT.

The V and J genes are TRBV5-4 and TRBJ2-1; D is possibly TRBD2 (6 bases). The CDR3 consists of 17 residues. The V end lost 3 bases, the J end lost 2 bases, and 18 bases lay between the germline ends. Germline loops: CDR1 SGHNT, CDR2 YYREEE (reference sequence). CDR3 residues: CASSWRVASAPYNEQFF. The CDR3 bases are TGTGCCAGCAGCTGGAGGGTTGCCAGCGCTCCCTACAATGAGCAGTTCTTC.

J is TRBJ2-7 and V is TRBV15; 8 positions match TRBD1. V dropped 5 bases and J dropped 5; count of bases not matched to a gene: 8. There are 14 residues in the CDR3. CDR1 is LNHNV, CDR2 YYDKDF, per germline (reference sequence). CDR3 in DNA: TGTGCCACCAGCCCACGGACAGGGTACGACGAGCAGTACTTC. Translated, it gives CATSPRTGYDEQYF.

The chain carries TRBV5-4 and TRBJ1-1; D call uncertain. V lost 0 bases and J 2 bases, leaving 8 bases between the germline ends. This CDR3 has 14 amino acids. CDR1 and CDR2 from the germline V gene are SGHNT and YYREEE (reference sequence). In DNA, the CDR3 is TGTGCCAGCAGCTTGGGGACGGGAAACACTGAAGCTTTCTTT. It translates to CASSLGTGNTEAFF.

The gene calls are TRBV27 and TRBJ1-5; D not certain. Looked up from germline, CDR1 is MNHEY and CDR2 is SMNVEV (reference sequence). The CDR3 contains 13 residues. V shed 3 bases and J shed 5 bases, with 8 bases lying between them. The CDR3 coding sequence is TGTGCCAGCAGTTTCGGCGCGGATCAGCCCCAGCATTTT. Amino acids: CASSFGADQPQHF.